The 25 T cell receptor beta chains below come from one sample, sequenced in a study of glioma-infiltrating T cells after dendritic cell vaccination. Clones were read by immunoSEQ multiplex PCR, and TCRdb kept only the in-frame ones, dropping some. This table has 45,000 to 60,000 clones, roughly four fifths appearing once. The time point denotes: after dendritic cell vaccination, including at tumor progression/relapse. Sample: blood, taken after dendritic cell vaccination. The source of these receptors is a human donor with glioblastoma.

This sequence joins TRBV7-9 and TRBJ1-3; tentative D call: TRBD1 (5 bases). V was trimmed by 5 bases and J by 3 bases, leaving 14 bases between them. The CDR3 contains 15 residues. Per germline, CDR1 SEHNR and CDR2 FQNEAQ (reference sequence). The DNA of the CDR3 is TGTGCCAGCAGCCCCCGACAGACCGTTGGAAACACCATATATTTT. The encoded protein is CASSPRQTVGNTIYF.

The V call is TRBV6-6, the J call TRBJ1-1; 10 bases fit TRBD1. Germline-derived CDR1 and CDR2 are MNHNY and SVGAGI (reference sequence). The CDR3 is made up of 13 amino acids. Unmatched junction bases numbered 4, after V lost 5 bases and J lost 7 bases. CDR3 residues: CASSRDRGIEAFF. The DNA of the CDR3 is TGTGCCAGCAGTCGGGACAGGGGAATTGAAGCTTTCTTT.

The CDR3 reads CASSLGRHRGVNQPQHF. The DNA for the CDR3 is TGTGCCAGCAGCTTAGGCCGTCACAGGGGGGTGAATCAGCCCCAGCATTTT. This chain uses TRBV7-6 with TRBJ1-5; 8 bases are a match to TRBD1. The germline V gene encodes CDR1 SGHVS and CDR2 FNYEAQ. This CDR3 contains 17 residues. V gave up 1 base and J gave up 4 bases; unmatched junction bases: 9.

The V call is TRBV2, the J call TRBJ2-5, with D possibly matching TRBD1 (6 bases). V dropped 6 bases and J dropped 3 bases, with 11 bases sitting between them. Germline CDR1 SNHLY, CDR2 FYNNEI. There are 13 residues in the CDR3. The CDR3 spells CASRGRGKETQYF. CDR3 nucleotide sequence: TGTGCCAGCAGGGGCAGGGGAAAAGAGACCCAGTACTTC.

The rearrangement links TRBV7-9 to TRBJ1-2; a weak D match, TRBD1 (6 bases). The CDR3 sequence is 12 residues long. Trimming removed 5 bases at V and 7 bases at J, with 11 bases between. In germline, CDR1 is SEHNR, CDR2 FQNEAQ (reference sequence). This CDR3 is CASSRNRVGYTF. The CDR3 region has the DNA TGTGCCAGCAGCAGAAACAGGGTTGGCTACACCTTC.

The sample holds one count of this clone. V gene TRBV6-1 combines with J gene TRBJ2-7; 9 bases are shared with TRBD1. CDR1 is MNHNS, CDR2 SASEGT, per germline. The J segment lost 2 bases and the V segment lost 3 bases, leaving 2 bases of the junction unmatched. This CDR3 has 14 residues. This CDR3 is CASSDRDRAYEQYF. Written as DNA, the CDR3 is TGTGCCAGCAGTGACCGGGACAGGGCCTACGAGCAGTACTTC.

The rearrangement joins TRBV9 to TRBJ2-1; a weak D match, TRBD1 (5 bases). The CDR3 length is 16 residues. The germline V and J ends were trimmed by 2 bases and 0 bases, with 12 bases remaining between them. Per the germline V gene, CDR1 is SGDLS and CDR2 is YYNGEE. The CDR3 nucleotides read TGTGCCAGCAGCGTCTCAGGGTCTAGCTCCTACAATGAGCAGTTCTTC. As protein: CASSVSGSSSYNEQFF. Combining the CDR3 with reference TRBV9 and TRBJ2-1 gives the whole variable domain DSGVTQTPKHLITATGQRVTLRCSPRSGDLSVYWYQQSLDQGLQFLIQYYNGEERAKGNILERFSAQQFPDLHSELNLSSLELGDSALYFCASSVSGSSSYNEQFFGPGTRLTVL.

This sequence joins TRBV7-9 and TRBJ1-1; D is ambiguous. V was clipped by 1 base and J by 6 bases, with 12 bases between them. The germline V gene encodes CDR1 SEHNR and CDR2 FQNEAQ (reference sequence). The length of the CDR3 is 14 residues. The CDR3 DNA follows: TGTGCCAGCAGCTTAGAAGTGCGGCGATCTGAAGCTTTCTTT. This gives the protein CASSLEVRRSEAFF.

Note on this clone: Mismatch with germline at one junction end may stem from a read error. The CDR3 loop is CASSLSWTGHSF. The CDR3 coding sequence is TGTGCCAGCAGCTTGTCTTGGACAGGGCACTCGTTC. The chain is built from TRBV7-9 and TRBJ2-7, with 8 bases that match TRBD1. The CDR3 length is 12 residues. Germline V lookup: CDR1 SEHNR, CDR2 FQNEAQ (reference sequence).

The rearrangement joins TRBV5-6 to TRBJ2-6; 12 positions agree with TRBD1. Unmatched junction bases numbered 10, after V lost 7 bases and J lost 2 bases. This CDR3 spans 18 amino acids. Germline CDR1 reads SGHDT; CDR2 reads YYEEEE. The CDR3 nucleotides are TGTGCCAGCCGGTACCGGGACAGGGGGCTTGCTGGGGCCAACGTCCTGACTTTC. Encoded protein: CASRYRDRGLAGANVLTF.

J is TRBJ1-6 and V is TRBV5-1, with 7 nucleotides matching TRBD1. Germline CDR1 SGHRS, CDR2 YFSETQ. Trimming removed 0 bases from V and 3 bases from J; junction bases left unmatched: 12. The CDR3 consists of 19 residues. In DNA form, the CDR3 reads TGCGCCAGCAGCTTGGGACAGGGATTATTTGAGGGCTATAATTCACCCCTCCACTTT. Protein product: CASSLGQGLFEGYNSPLHF.

The rearrangement links TRBV4-3 to TRBJ2-1, with D perhaps TRBD2 (5 bases). Trimming stripped 0 bases from V and 3 bases from J, with 12 bases between. Per germline, CDR1 LGHNA and CDR2 YSLEER. The CDR3 totals 16 residues. CDR3 in amino acids: CASSQETNTVYNEQFF. As DNA, the CDR3 is TGCGCCAGCAGCCAAGAGACTAACACCGTCTACAATGAGCAGTTCTTC.

The chain uses TRBV27 and TRBJ2-7; the D is unclear. The CDR3 is 14 residues long. The germline V gene encodes CDR1 MNHEY and CDR2 SMNVEV (reference sequence). Trimming cost V 4 bases and J 3 bases, with 13 bases left between them. The CDR3 region is CASSYQYRFYEQYF. CDR3 DNA sequence: TGTGCCAGCAGTTACCAATATCGGTTCTACGAGCAGTACTTC.

J is TRBJ2-5 and V is TRBV5-1; D is perhaps TRBD1 (6 bases). The CDR3 is made up of 14 amino acids. The germline V gene has CDR1 SGHRS and CDR2 YFSETQ. Trimming stripped 0 bases from V and 3 bases from J, with 9 bases between. The CDR3 region is CASSLGQEKETQYF. CDR3 sequence (DNA): TGCGCCAGCAGCTTGGGACAGGAAAAAGAGACCCAGTACTTC.

The chain links TRBV7-9 to TRBJ2-2; D is unclear. Trimming stripped 0 bases from V and 7 bases from J, with 3 bases between. CDR3 size: 12 residues. Per the germline V gene, CDR1 is SEHNR and CDR2 is FQNEAQ (reference sequence). The CDR3 sequence is CASSLARGELFF. The CDR3 nucleotides are TGTGCCAGCAGCTTAGCTCGCGGGGAGCTGTTTTTT.

V is TRBV4-2 and J is TRBJ2-3; 11 bases align to TRBD1. The CDR3 length is 16 residues. V gave up 5 bases and J gave up 2 bases; unmatched junction bases: 6. Germline V gene sequence: CDR1 LGHNA, CDR2 YNFKEQ. CDR3 nucleotide sequence: TGTGCCAGCAGCACTGGACAGGGGGCCAACACAGATACGCAGTATTTT. The encoded protein is CASSTGQGANTDTQYF.

This clone has just one count. The chain joins TRBV5-6 to TRBJ2-3; D perhaps matches TRBD2 (6 bases). Germline CDR1 is SGHDT and CDR2 is YYEEEE. The CDR3 runs 18 residues. Trimming removed 2 bases from V and 2 bases from J, with 21 bases in between. The CDR3 DNA follows: TGTGCCAGCAGCTTAAGGACCTCTACGCGCGGGGTCACAGATACGCAGTATTTT. This codes for CASSLRTSTRGVTDTQYF.

The J gene is TRBJ1-2, the V gene TRBV27; no firm D call. V gave up 5 bases and J gave up 8 bases, with 18 bases separating them. The germline gives CDR1 MNHEY, CDR2 SMNVEV (reference sequence). The CDR3 is made up of 14 amino acids. The CDR3 here is CASSPRGSGLGYTF. CDR3 in DNA: TGTGCCAGCAGTCCTCGGGGTAGCGGTTTGGGCTACACCTTC.

The chain joins TRBV6-1 to TRBJ1-1, with D hard to call. This CDR3 spans 13 amino acids. Trimming took 8 bases from V and 6 from J, leaving 16 bases between them. CDR1 and CDR2 (germline): MNHNS, SASEGT. The CDR3 DNA follows: TGTGCCAGCTGTACGTTAAGAGGTTCTGAAGCTTTCTTT. As protein: CASCTLRGSEAFF.

V and J are TRBV29-1 and TRBJ1-2; TRBD1 is a possible D gene (5 bases). Germline V gene data show CDR1 as SQVTM and CDR2 as ANQGSEA. The CDR3 spans 12 residues. Trimming stripped 6 bases from V and 3 bases from J, with 11 bases between. The CDR3 DNA sequence: TGCAGCGTGGCCCGCAGGGACTATGGCTACACCTTC. This sequence encodes CSVARRDYGYTF.

The genes are TRBV2 and TRBJ2-2; TRBD1 matches at 9 bases. The CDR3 is 13 amino acids. The germline V gene has CDR1 SNHLY and CDR2 FYNNEI. After removal of 8 bases from V and 8 bases from J, the junction contained 6 bases not matched to a gene. CDR3 region: CASVQGAGGELFF. CDR3 in DNA: TGTGCCAGCGTACAGGGGGCAGGGGGGGAGCTGTTTTTT.

The chain has TRBV11-3 and TRBJ2-7; D is unclear. V was trimmed by 0 bases and J by 0 bases, leaving 6 bases between them. Germline V lookup: CDR1 SGHNT, CDR2 YENEEA. CDR3 length: 14 amino acids. This CDR3 is CASSLDGSSYEQYF. CDR3 nucleotides: TGTGCCAGCAGCTTAGACGGGTCCTCCTACGAGCAGTACTTC.

This clone occurred a few times. The CDR3, as DNA: TGTGCCAGCAGTTTATATCCGCGGGGGGCGTCCAACGAGCAGTACTTC. Its translation: CASSLYPRGASNEQYF. This chain uses TRBV27 with TRBJ2-5; TRBD2 matches 8 bases. The DNA end lines up better with TRBJ2-7; the J call may be wrong. Germline V lookup: CDR1 MNHEY, CDR2 SMNVEV (reference sequence). The CDR3 contains 16 residues.

The chain employs TRBV11-1 and TRBJ2-7, with 11 bases fitting TRBD1. Germline CDR1 is SGHAT and CDR2 is FQDESV (reference sequence). Trimming at V came to 4 bases and at J to 3 bases, leaving 11 bases not matched to a gene. This CDR3 comprises 17 residues. DNA for the CDR3: TGTGCCAGCAGCTCGGACGGAGGACAGGGGGCCTACTACGAGCAGTACTTC. Encoded protein: CASSSDGGQGAYYEQYF.

This chain joins TRBV5-6 and TRBJ1-2, with unresolved D. This CDR3 comprises 15 residues. Trimming shortened V by 0 bases and J by 3 bases, and 12 bases separated the two germline ends. The germline CDR1 and CDR2 sequences are SGHDT and YYEEEE. This CDR3 is CASSLGFAVDYGYTF. In nucleotides, the CDR3 is TGTGCCAGCAGCTTGGGATTCGCCGTAGACTATGGCTACACCTTC. Complete variable domain (other parts from reference TRBV5-6 and TRBJ1-2): DAGVTQSPTHLIKTRGQQVTLRCSPKSGHDTVSWYQQALGQGPQFIFQYYEEEERQRGNFPDRFSGHQFPNYSSELNVNALLLGDSALYLCASSLGFAVDYGYTFGSGTRLTVV.